These 2 T cell receptor beta chains share one sample of origin, sequenced in a study of blood T cell repertoires in COVID-19. The repertoire was sequenced with immunoSEQ multiplex PCR; TCRdb's copy has only in-frame clones and lacks some. This sample yields around 260,000 clones, of which approximately 85% are seen a single time; 0.87% belongs to the top ten. Specimen: peripheral blood. The source of these receptors is a human donor with COVID-19, enrolled during active disease. The donor label of this sample is uncertain.

The genes are TRBV6-5 and TRBJ1-5, with TRBD1 matching over 9 bases. The ends lost 8 bases at V and 7 bases at J; junction bases unmatched: 12. Germline V gene lookup returns CDR1 MNHEY and CDR2 SVGAGI. This CDR3 comprises 15 residues. The CDR3 spells CASGQDTGGDQPQHF. The CDR3 nucleotides are TGTGCCAGCGGCCAGGATACAGGGGGCGACCAGCCCCAGCATTTT.

The chain recombines TRBV4-3 with TRBJ2-7; 10 bases are shared with TRBD1. The CDR3 contains 15 residues. Germline-derived CDR1 and CDR2 are LGHNA and YSLEER. The trim removed 0 bases at V and 3 bases at J, leaving 2 bases unmatched. The chain's CDR3 is CASSQEGQGNYEQYF. The CDR3, as DNA: TGCGCCAGCAGCCAAGAGGGACAGGGGAACTACGAGCAGTACTTC.